One T cell receptor (beta chain) is described in this entry. The CDR3 contains 17 residues. The germline V and J ends were trimmed by 0 bases and 6 bases, with 21 bases remaining between them. CDR1 is GTSNPN, CDR2 SVGIG, per germline (reference sequence). This specimen comes from a study of blood T cell repertoires in COVID-19. Profiling relied on immunoSEQ multiplex PCR, and the TCRdb table lists in-frame clones only, not all of them. Of 200,000 or so clones in the sample, around 90% were seen once. The receptor's source is a man under 40 who had recovered from COVID-19. The source material was PBMCs or T cells enriched from blood (not recorded which). The chain has TRBV30 and TRBJ1-5; the D gene is possibly TRBD1 (6 bases). The chain's CDR3 is CAWSVGPRGGGGQPQHF. The CDR3 DNA sequence: TGTGCCTGGAGTGTAGGCCCCCGGGGGGGAGGGGGTCAGCCCCAGCATTTT.